These 30 T cell receptor beta chains were sequenced from one sample in a study of graft-versus-host responses after intestinal transplantation. Method: immunoSEQ multiplex PCR; TCRdb's copy keeps in-frame clones and lacks some. The data contain about 51,000 clones, around 90% of them singletons. No cognate antigen is known for these TCRs. The sample here was unstimulated CD4+ T cells sorted from spleen or lymph node cells, taken before transplant. These receptors came from a human donor who was the organ donor for an intestinal transplant.

The chain employs TRBV13 and TRBJ2-1; the D is unclear. The CDR3 loop spans 11 amino acids. Per germline, CDR1 PRHDT and CDR2 FYEKMQ (reference sequence). V gave up 6 bases and J gave up 12 bases, with 12 bases separating them. The CDR3: CASSAIGLQFF. DNA for the CDR3: TGTGCCAGCAGTGCAATTGGGCTGCAGTTCTTC.

The V gene is TRBV19, the J gene TRBJ1-5; possibly TRBD1 for D (5 bases). This CDR3 has 13 residues. Trimming stripped 6 bases from V and 7 bases from J, with 13 bases between. CDR1 is LNHDA and CDR2 is SQIVND in the germline V gene (reference sequence). DNA of the CDR3: TGTGCCAGTAGCGGGACTCCGGAACAGCCCCAGCATTTT. This gives the protein CASSGTPEQPQHF.

The V call is TRBV5-6, the J call TRBJ2-1; the D gene is possibly TRBD2 (6 bases). V lost 0 bases and J lost 8, with 15 bases in between. This CDR3 has 15 amino acids. Germline V CDR1 and CDR2: SGHDT, YYEEEE. The CDR3 region has the DNA TGTGCCAGCAGCTTGGGGGGATGGGGGGAGGATGAGCAGTTCTTC. Its protein is CASSLGGWGEDEQFF. Full variable domain (missing parts from reference TRBV5-6 and TRBJ2-1): DAGVTQSPTHLIKTRGQQVTLRCSPKSGHDTVSWYQQALGQGPQFIFQYYEEEERQRGNFPDRFSGHQFPNYSSELNVNALLLGDSALYLCASSLGGWGEDEQFFGPGTRLTVL.

This sequence joins TRBV28 and TRBJ1-4; D not resolved. Germline CDR1 reads MDHEN; CDR2 reads SYDVKM. The CDR3 is made up of 14 amino acids. Trimming took off 3 bases at V and 5 bases at J, with 10 bases between the two ends. This chain's CDR3 is CASSFRIRNEKLFF. CDR3 DNA: TGTGCCAGCAGTTTCAGGATACGGAATGAAAAACTGTTTTTT.

The chain joins TRBV10-3 to TRBJ1-4; D might be TRBD1 (5 bases). Germline CDR1 ENHRY, CDR2 SYGVKD. The V end lost 10 bases, the J end lost 3 bases, and 12 bases lay between the germline ends. CDR3 length: 13 residues. The CDR3 sequence: CATCREANEKLFF. For the CDR3, the DNA is TGTGCCACCTGCAGGGAGGCTAATGAAAAACTGTTTTTT.

This chain uses TRBV5-1 with TRBJ2-2, with TRBD2 matching over 12 bases. V trimming: 6 bases; J trimming: 6 bases; junction bases outside the gene matches: 6. The CDR3 loop spans 15 amino acids. The germline V gene encodes CDR1 SGHRS and CDR2 YFSETQ. CDR3 region: CASNLTSGRSGELFF. The CDR3 coding sequence is TGCGCCAGCAACCTGACTAGCGGGAGATCCGGGGAGCTGTTTTTT.

This clone showed up just once. This chain connects TRBV18 to TRBJ1-3; the D is unclear. This CDR3 has 17 amino acids. The V end lost 0 bases, the J end lost 0 bases, and 12 bases lay between the germline ends. Germline V gene lookup returns CDR1 KGHSH and CDR2 LQKENI. The CDR3 DNA reads TGTGCCAGCTCACCACCGAGGAATGTACTCTCTGGAAACACCATATATTTT. Its protein product is CASSPPRNVLSGNTIYF.

The rearrangement uses TRBV18 and TRBJ1-6; 7 bases fit TRBD1. Trimming took 3 bases from V and 14 from J; bases not matched to a gene: 16. This CDR3 has 16 residues. The germline V gene encodes CDR1 KGHSH and CDR2 LQKENI. CDR3 in DNA: TGTGCCAGCTCACCGCTGGGGACAGTCCATGGTAGGGCCCTCCACTTT. Its protein product is CASSPLGTVHGRALHF.

This rearrangement joins TRBV28 to TRBJ1-1, with D tentatively TRBD1 (6 bases). The CDR3 totals 15 residues. With 8 bases removed from V and 4 bases from J, the gap between germline ends came to 20 bases. The germline CDR1 and CDR2 sequences are MDHEN and SYDVKM. CDR3 residues: CASHFSRGKGTEAFF. CDR3 nucleotide sequence: TGTGCCAGCCATTTTTCGAGGGGGAAGGGCACTGAAGCTTTCTTT. Based on the CDR3 plus reference TRBV28 and TRBJ1-1, the full variable domain is DVKVTQSSRYLVKRTGEKVFLECVQDMDHENMFWYRQDPGLGLRLIYFSYDVKMKEKGDIPEGYSVSREKKERFSLILESASTNQTSMYLCASHFSRGKGTEAFFGQGTRLTVV.

The V and J genes are TRBV28 and TRBJ2-5, with 9 nucleotides matching TRBD1. The closer fit of TRBJ2-7 to the DNA end suggests the J call may be wrong. The CDR3 sequence is 14 residues long. Germline V gives CDR1 MDHEN, CDR2 SYDVKM. CDR3 sequence reads: CASSLTGGYYEQYF. The CDR3 DNA reads TGTGCCAGCAGTTTGACAGGGGGATACTACGAGCAGTACTTC.

The chain joins TRBV29-1 to TRBJ1-2; D gene unclear. V lost 1 base and J lost 0, with 9 bases in between. This CDR3 is built from 14 residues. The germline V gene encodes CDR1 SQVTM and CDR2 ANQGSEA. DNA of the CDR3: TGCAGCGTTGAAGTTGTCAGATCTAACTATGGCTACACCTTC. Translated, it gives CSVEVVRSNYGYTF.

This clone is a singleton in its sample. This sequence joins TRBV28 and TRBJ2-3; the match to TRBD2 covers 13 bases. Germline CDR1 MDHEN, CDR2 SYDVKM. Trimming took 6 bases from V and 4 from J; bases not matched to a gene: 7. The CDR3 runs to 16 residues. CDR3: CASSLGTSGTSDTQYF. Written as DNA, the CDR3 is TGTGCCAGCAGCCTAGGGACTAGCGGGACTTCAGATACGCAGTATTTT. Based on the CDR3 plus reference TRBV28 and TRBJ2-3, the full variable domain is DVKVTQSSRYLVKRTGEKVFLECVQDMDHENMFWYRQDPGLGLRLIYFSYDVKMKEKGDIPEGYSVSREKKERFSLILESASTNQTSMYLCASSLGTSGTSDTQYFGPGTRLTVL.

This chain connects TRBV2 to TRBJ2-3, with 9 bases identical to TRBD2. This CDR3 spans 17 amino acids. CDR1 and CDR2 from the germline V gene are SNHLY and FYNNEI. J gave up 8 bases and V 4 bases, and 16 bases lay outside the gene matches. The CDR3, as DNA: TGTGCCAGCAGTGCGCAGACTAGCGGAGCTGGGGTTGGTACGCAGTATTTT. This encodes CASSAQTSGAGVGTQYF.

A word on this clone: The same CDR3 also results from other DNA sequences found in this sample. The chain recombines TRBV19 with TRBJ2-2, with TRBD2 identical over 13 bases. Unmatched junction bases numbered 7, after V lost 3 bases and J lost 6 bases. Germline V lookup: CDR1 LNHDA, CDR2 SQIVND (reference sequence). The CDR3 covers 17 residues. The CDR3 nucleotides read TGTGCCAGTAGTATTGGACTAGCGGGAGAAGGTGCCGGGGAGCTGTTTTTT. Translation gives CASSIGLAGEGAGELFF.

In its sample, this clone was seen once. The chain carries TRBV7-2 and TRBJ1-2; tentative D call: TRBD1 (5 bases). V was shortened by 5 bases and J by 0 bases, with 13 bases between the two germline ends. Germline CDR1 and CDR2: SGHTA and FQGNSA. The CDR3 runs to 15 residues. The CDR3 DNA follows: TGTGCCAGCAGCGCCAGGGAAAGAGCTAACTATGGCTACACCTTC. Protein sequence: CASSARERANYGYTF.

This sequence joins TRBV5-6 and TRBJ2-1, with 9 bases fitting TRBD2. The germline V gene encodes CDR1 SGHDT and CDR2 YYEEEE. The CDR3 length is 16 residues. V dropped 0 bases and J dropped 2; count of bases not matched to a gene: 3. The CDR3 here is CASSLEGGRAYNEQFF. The CDR3 region has the DNA TGTGCCAGCAGCTTGGAAGGCGGGAGGGCCTACAATGAGCAGTTCTTC.

The chain uses TRBV7-3 and TRBJ2-3; 8 bases are shared with TRBD2. The CDR3 runs to 15 residues. The J segment lost 1 base and the V segment lost 2 bases, leaving 2 bases of the junction unmatched. CDR1 is SGHTA and CDR2 is FQGTGA in the germline V gene. The CDR3 DNA is TGTGCCAGCAGCTTATCGACTAGCGGCACAGATACGCAGTATTTT. Amino acid sequence: CASSLSTSGTDTQYF.

The rearrangement uses TRBV7-9 and TRBJ2-3, with a tentative D call TRBD1 (5 bases). Trimming shortened V by 3 bases and J by 5 bases, and 15 bases separated the two germline ends. Germline assignment: CDR1 SEHNR and CDR2 FQNEAQ (reference sequence). This CDR3 contains 15 residues. For the CDR3, the DNA is TGTGCCAGCAGCTTCGGGTTAGCAGGGATAGATACGCAGTATTTT. It codes for CASSFGLAGIDTQYF.

The chain carries TRBV29-1 and TRBJ2-2; 8 positions agree with TRBD1. V gave up 4 bases and J gave up 1 base; unmatched junction bases: 2. The CDR3 spans 14 residues. CDR1 is SQVTM and CDR2 is ANQGSEA in the germline V gene. This CDR3 is CSVGGTGNTGELFF. The CDR3, as DNA: TGCAGCGTTGGGGGGACAGGGAACACCGGGGAGCTGTTTTTT.

The V and J genes are TRBV25-1 and TRBJ1-5; 7 nucleotides align to TRBD1. The CDR3 is 14 residues long. The V gene end was trimmed by 2 bases and the J gene end by 6 bases; junction bases not matched to a gene: 4. Germline V gene lookup returns CDR1 MGHDK and CDR2 SYGVNS. The CDR3 sequence: CASSEGAGGQPQHF. For the CDR3, the DNA is TGTGCCAGCAGTGAAGGAGCAGGGGGTCAGCCCCAGCATTTT.

The J gene is TRBJ1-1, the V gene TRBV25-1; D not certain. V shed 0 bases and J shed 1 base, with 12 bases lying between them. Per the germline V gene, CDR1 is MGHDK and CDR2 is SYGVNS. This CDR3 contains 16 residues. The CDR3 DNA sequence: TGTGCCAGCAGTGAATATACGGGGAGGGCGAACACTGAAGCTTTCTTT. As protein: CASSEYTGRANTEAFF.

This chain joins TRBV28 and TRBJ1-3; D might be TRBD1 (6 bases). The V and J ends lost 6 bases and 0 bases respectively, with 12 bases between them. The germline gives CDR1 MDHEN, CDR2 SYDVKM. The CDR3 spans 15 residues. The CDR3 DNA is TGTGCCAGCAGAGGACAGATTCTCTCTGGAAACACCATATATTTT. This sequence encodes CASRGQILSGNTIYF.

This chain links TRBV5-4 with TRBJ2-5; tentatively, D is TRBD1 (6 bases). The V gene's germline CDR1 is SGHNT and CDR2 YYREEE (reference sequence). V was cut by 3 bases and J by 5 bases, with 14 bases left in between. The CDR3 has 14 amino acids. The CDR3 coding sequence is TGTGCCAGCAGCTACGACAGGCTGTCGGAGACCCAGTACTTC. Translated: CASSYDRLSETQYF.

The chain couples TRBV9 to TRBJ2-3, with a possible D match to TRBD1 (5 bases). The CDR3 is 14 residues long. Germline V gives CDR1 SGDLS, CDR2 YYNGEE. The ends were cut back, 0 bases at V and 6 bases at J, with 11 bases in the middle. CDR3 nucleotides: TGTGCCAGCAGCGTAGCTCTGGGGCCGGATACGCAGTATTTT. It encodes CASSVALGPDTQYF.

The sample holds a few counts of this clone. The chain uses TRBV9 and TRBJ2-3, with 11 positions matching TRBD2. CDR1 is SGDLS, CDR2 YYNGEE, per germline. The junction had 9 bases not matched to a gene; V was cut back by 4 bases and J by 5 bases. The CDR3 length is 16 residues. The CDR3 region is CASSTIAGGPEDTQYF. CDR3 DNA: TGTGCCAGCAGCACCATAGCGGGAGGGCCTGAAGATACGCAGTATTTT.

The rearrangement uses TRBV7-3 and TRBJ2-2, with 8 bases fitting TRBD2. With V trimmed by 3 bases and J by 6 bases, 6 bases remained unmatched. This CDR3 is built from 15 residues. Germline assignment: CDR1 SGHTA and CDR2 FQGTGA. The CDR3 nucleotides are TGTGCCAGCAGCTTGACTAGCGTAAAATCCGGGGAGCTGTTTTTT. As protein: CASSLTSVKSGELFF.

This sequence joins TRBV7-2 and TRBJ1-2, with TRBD1 matching over 7 bases. Germline CDR1 reads SGHTA; CDR2 reads FQGNSA. The CDR3 loop spans 17 amino acids. J gave up 2 bases and V 4 bases, and 13 bases lay outside the gene matches. The CDR3 region is CASSSRQGGALNYGYTF. The CDR3 nucleotides read TGTGCCAGCAGCTCTCGACAGGGTGGGGCCCTAAACTATGGCTACACCTTC.

This chain connects TRBV6-5 to TRBJ2-7; a weak D match, TRBD1 (5 bases). Trimming left V 5 bases short and J 3 bases short, with 8 bases between. CDR1 is MNHEY, CDR2 SVGAGI, per germline. There are 12 residues in the CDR3. CDR3 loop: CASSEQVYEQYF. The CDR3 bases are TGTGCCAGCAGTGAACAGGTCTACGAGCAGTACTTC.

This chain joins TRBV5-8 and TRBJ2-2; D might be TRBD1 (5 bases). Trimming pared 5 bases from V and 6 bases from J, leaving 17 bases between. This CDR3 region has 15 residues. From germline, CDR1 is SGHTS and CDR2 YDEGEE. The CDR3 region has the DNA TGTGCCAGCAGGCGCGACCCAGGGAATGCCGGGGAGCTGTTTTTT. Translating gives CASRRDPGNAGELFF.

This chain connects TRBV27 to TRBJ2-1; 7 nucleotides match TRBD1. The CDR3 is 15 residues long. The junction had 13 bases not matched to a gene; V was cut back by 6 bases and J by 8 bases. Germline V gives CDR1 MNHEY, CDR2 SMNVEV (reference sequence). The CDR3 DNA follows: TGTGCCAGCAGCCGACCGCCTACAGGGGTGGATGAGCAGTTCTTC. It is translated as CASSRPPTGVDEQFF.